Below are 12 T cell receptor beta chains sequenced from a single sample in a study of cytomegalovirus exposure and HLA in healthy donors. The study ran its PCR with 60 Vbeta and 13 Jbeta primers. Sequencing was performed with immunoSEQ multiplex PCR; in TCRdb, only in-frame clones are kept and a portion is missing. The sample lists 160,000 or so clones; around 79% were seen once. Material for sequencing was PBMCs. The receptor source for this set is a man aged 35 to 55 in good health and CMV-seropositive.

The V gene is TRBV19, the J gene TRBJ1-2, with no clear D. CDR3 length: 15 amino acids. V lost 3 bases and J lost 2, with 13 bases in between. Per the germline V gene, CDR1 is LNHDA and CDR2 is SQIVND (reference sequence). CDR3 protein: CASSISGEGNYGYTF. CDR3 bases: TGTGCCAGTAGTATTTCCGGGGAAGGGAACTATGGCTACACCTTC.

The chain joins TRBV27 to TRBJ1-2; weak D call: TRBD1 (6 bases). Deletions cut 6 bases from V and 7 bases from J, with 15 bases between. CDR3 length: 13 residues. CDR1 is MNHEY and CDR2 is SMNVEV in the germline V gene (reference sequence). The CDR3 region is CASSPTGMGGYTF. The CDR3, as DNA: TGTGCCAGCAGCCCCACAGGGATGGGTGGCTACACCTTC.

The chain is built from TRBV19 and TRBJ2-5, with a weak D call TRBD1 (9 bases). The CDR3 has 17 residues. Germline V gene lookup returns CDR1 LNHDA and CDR2 SQIVND (reference sequence). With 6 bases removed from V and 5 bases from J, the gap between germline ends came to 25 bases. This CDR3 is CASSHRGGDRAVETQYF. In DNA, the CDR3 is TGTGCCAGTAGCCACCGGGGGGGGGACAGGGCGGTGGAGACCCAGTACTTC.

This sequence joins TRBV6-5 and TRBJ2-4, with TRBD1 identical over 8 bases. Germline CDR1 is MNHEY and CDR2 is SVGAGI. Unmatched junction bases numbered 8, after V lost 10 bases and J lost 0 bases. This CDR3 comprises 15 residues. The CDR3 reads CATKQGGIAKNIQYF. Here the CDR3 DNA reads TGTGCCACTAAACAGGGGGGTATAGCCAAAAACATTCAGTACTTC.

The V and J genes are TRBV6-1 and TRBJ2-7, with D possibly TRBD1 on 6 matching bases. Germline V gives CDR1 MNHNS, CDR2 SASEGT. The length of the CDR3 is 14 residues. Trimming stripped 7 bases from V and 7 bases from J, with 20 bases between. The CDR3 protein is CASIEGTGLGEQYF. The CDR3, as DNA: TGTGCCAGCATCGAAGGCACAGGGTTAGGGGAGCAGTACTTC.

The chain recombines TRBV6-1 with TRBJ1-3, with D possibly matching TRBD1 (5 bases). The CDR3 runs to 14 residues. Trimming took 4 bases from V and 4 from J, leaving 11 bases between them. CDR1 and CDR2 (germline): MNHNS, SASEGT. The CDR3 coding sequence is TGTGCCAGCAGTGGTGGGGCTGGAGGAAACACCATATATTTT. Amino acids: CASSGGAGGNTIYF.

The chain is built from TRBV29-1 and TRBJ1-1, with TRBD1 matching over 10 bases. V dropped 6 bases and J dropped 10; count of bases not matched to a gene: 11. The germline V gene has CDR1 SQVTM and CDR2 ANQGSEA. The CDR3 has 13 residues. CDR3 loop: CSVVYGQGGGAFF. CDR3 sequence (DNA): TGCAGCGTAGTTTATGGACAGGGGGGGGGAGCTTTCTTT. The whole variable domain, remainder taken from reference TRBV29-1 and TRBJ1-1, is SAVISQKPSRDICQRGTSLTIQCQVDSQVTMMFWYRQQPGQSLTLIATANQGSEATYESGFVIDKFPISRPNLTFSTLTVSNMSPEDSSIYLCSVVYGQGGGAFFGQGTRLTVV.

In its sample, this clone was seen a few times. V gene TRBV6-1 combines with J gene TRBJ1-5; no firm D call. Germline V gene sequence: CDR1 MNHNS, CDR2 SASEGT. The CDR3 contains 18 residues. The ends were cut back, 3 bases at V and 1 base at J, with 19 bases in the middle. The CDR3 DNA is TGTGCCAGCAGTGAGTTTGACCCGTGGGGAGTGAGCAATCAGCCCCAGCATTTT. Its protein product is CASSEFDPWGVSNQPQHF.

V gene TRBV5-1 combines with J gene TRBJ2-3; 9 bases are shared with TRBD2. Germline-derived CDR1 and CDR2 are SGHRS and YFSETQ. CDR3 length: 15 amino acids. J was trimmed by 2 bases and V by 7 bases; bases with no gene match: 8. CDR3 coding DNA: TGCGCCAGCTATGTCTCTAGCGGGACCACAGATACGCAGTATTTT. It translates to CASYVSSGTTDTQYF.

Comment on this clone: This specimen includes other DNA sequences encoding the same CDR3. The gene calls are TRBV28 and TRBJ2-7; D might be TRBD2 (5 bases). CDR1 is MDHEN, CDR2 SYDVKM, per germline. CDR3 size: 15 residues. Trimming shortened V by 1 base and J by 0 bases, and 10 bases separated the two germline ends. Written as DNA, the CDR3 is TGTGCCAGCAGTTTATCGGCGGGCAGCTCCTACGAGCAGTACTTC. This codes for CASSLSAGSSYEQYF.

V is TRBV30 and J is TRBJ2-3; the D is unclear. The ends were cut back, 3 bases at V and 6 bases at J, with 10 bases in the middle. Germline values: CDR1 GTSNPN, CDR2 SVGIG (reference sequence). CDR3 size: 12 residues. The CDR3 loop is CAWRQRSDTQYF. In nucleotides, the CDR3 is TGTGCCTGGAGACAACGATCCGATACGCAGTATTTT.

Only one count was recorded for this clone. This rearrangement joins TRBV15 to TRBJ1-1, with 9 nucleotides matching TRBD1. The CDR3 extends over 13 amino acids. Trimming at V came to 3 bases and at J to 8 bases, leaving 4 bases not matched to a gene. The V gene's germline CDR1 is LNHNV and CDR2 YYDKDF (reference sequence). Here the CDR3 reads CATSRGQGGEAFF. CDR3 nucleotides: TGTGCCACCAGCAGGGGACAGGGTGGCGAAGCTTTCTTT.